A single sample is the source of the 5 T cell receptor beta chains below, sequenced in a study of TIL therapy for anti-PD-1-resistant metastatic lung cancer. The immunoSEQ assay was v3. Sequencing used immunoSEQ multiplex PCR; TCRdb keeps in-frame clones, though not all of them. The repertoire consists of about 50,000 clones, with 60% to 85% occurring once and the leading ten covering 5.6%. Time point of the sample: pre-treatment sample, taken before nivolumab and TIL therapy. Pleural nodules or supraclavicular lymph nodes made up most of the excised metastases sampled. Source: tumor tissue, taken at baseline. The receptors here all came from a person between 25 and 80 years old with non-small cell lung cancer.

This clone has more than one count but fewer than ten. The genes are TRBV6-6 and TRBJ2-7; 7 bases agree with TRBD2. J lost 5 bases, V lost 6 bases, and 16 bases had no gene match. Germline V gives CDR1 MNHNY, CDR2 SVGAGI (reference sequence). This CDR3 is 16 amino acids long. The CDR3 coding sequence is TGTGCCAGCAGAGGGTCGAGGGTCGGGAGGAAAAACGAGCAGTACTTC. Protein: CASRGSRVGRKNEQYF.

This clone was detected only a few times. The rearrangement links TRBV19 to TRBJ1-1; perhaps TRBD1 as D (5 bases). Germline V gene lookup returns CDR1 LNHDA and CDR2 SQIVND (reference sequence). CDR3 length: 13 amino acids. Trimming stripped 3 bases from V and 10 bases from J, with 15 bases between. CDR3 DNA sequence: TGTGCCAGTAGTATGTTAAGAGGGGCAGGAGCTTTCTTT. Protein product: CASSMLRGAGAFF.

Only a few counts were recorded for this clone. The chain joins TRBV10-1 to TRBJ1-6; D not certain. Germline V gene lookup returns CDR1 WNHNN and CDR2 SYGVQD (reference sequence). V lost 6 bases and J 9 bases, leaving 15 bases between the germline ends. This CDR3 is 14 amino acids long. Written as DNA, the CDR3 is TGCGCCAGCAGCGAGGGTGTTTCGGTTTCACCCCTCCACTTT. Protein: CASSEGVSVSPLHF.

CDR3 nucleotides: TGCGCCAGCAGCTTACCGGGACAGGGGGCGTCGGGGAACACTGAAGCTTTCTTT. Translating it yields CASSLPGQGASGNTEAFF. The J gene is TRBJ1-1, the V gene TRBV5-1, with 12 bases that match TRBD1. The germline CDR1 and CDR2 sequences are SGHRS and YFSETQ. V shed 2 bases, J shed 1 base, and the junction held 9 bases outside the gene matches. There are 18 residues in the CDR3.

V and J are TRBV19 and TRBJ2-7; 9 positions match TRBD1. V was pared by 6 bases and J by 6 bases, with 12 bases of the junction left unmatched. CDR1 and CDR2 from the germline V gene are LNHDA and SQIVND (reference sequence). The CDR3 has 15 amino acids. The CDR3 DNA reads TGTGCCAGTAGATTACCACAGGGGGCGCGGGGCGAGCAGTACTTC. It specifies CASRLPQGARGEQYF.